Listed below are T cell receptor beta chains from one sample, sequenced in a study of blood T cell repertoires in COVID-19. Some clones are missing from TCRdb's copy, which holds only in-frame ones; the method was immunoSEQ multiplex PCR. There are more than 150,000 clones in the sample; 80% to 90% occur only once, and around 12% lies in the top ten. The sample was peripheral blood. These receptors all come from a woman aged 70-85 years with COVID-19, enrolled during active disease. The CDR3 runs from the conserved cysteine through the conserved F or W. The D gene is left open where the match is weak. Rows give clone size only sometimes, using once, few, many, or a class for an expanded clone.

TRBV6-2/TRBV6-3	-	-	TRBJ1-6	CASSNGQNSYNSPLHF	TGTGCCAGCAGTAATGGACAGAACTCCTATAATTCACCCCTCCACTTT
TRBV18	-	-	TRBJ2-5	CASSAGQRGSETQYF	TGTGCCAGCTCAGCAGGACAGAGGGGCAGCGAGACCCAGTACTTC
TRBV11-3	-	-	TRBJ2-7	CASSRGSEQYF	TGTGCCAGCAGCCGGGGTTCCGAGCAGTACTTC
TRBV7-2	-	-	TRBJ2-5	CASSPGGPRAETQYF	TGTGCCAGCAGCCCAGGCGGCCCGCGGGCAGAGACCCAGTACTTC
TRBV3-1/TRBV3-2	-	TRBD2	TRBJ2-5	CASSQASGRDVETQYF	TGTGCCAGCAGCCAAGCGAGCGGGAGGGATGTAGAGACCCAGTACTTC
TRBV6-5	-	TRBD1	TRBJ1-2	CASSYSAGGDGYTF	TGTGCCAGCAGTTACTCGGCAGGGGGAGATGGCTACACCTTC
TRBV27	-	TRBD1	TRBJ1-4	CASSLSGQGYEKLFF	TGTGCCAGCAGTTTATCGGGACAGGGTTATGAAAAACTGTTTTTT
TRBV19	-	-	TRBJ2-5	CASSIGPLYSETQYF	TGTGCCAGTAGTATTGGGCCTTTGTACTCAGAGACCCAGTACTTC
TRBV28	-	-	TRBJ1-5	CASGTNSNQPQHF	TGTGCCAGCGGGACAAATAGCAATCAGCCCCAGCATTTT
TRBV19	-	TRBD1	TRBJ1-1	CASSLLGGRTEAFF	TGTGCCAGTAGTCTCCTAGGGGGCCGCACTGAAGCTTTCTTT
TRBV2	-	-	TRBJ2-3	CASSAGSTDTQYF	TGTGCCAGCAGCGCCGGTAGCACAGATACGCAGTATTTT
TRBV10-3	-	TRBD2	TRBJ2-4	CAISERLAGGLAKNIQYF	TGTGCCATCAGTGAGCGGCTAGCGGGAGGACTAGCCAAAAACATTCAGTACTTC
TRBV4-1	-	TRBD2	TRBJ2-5	CASSPILAEQETQYF	TGCGCCAGCAGCCCGATACTAGCGGAGCAAGAGACCCAGTACTTC
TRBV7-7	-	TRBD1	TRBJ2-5	CASSLDRDQETQYF	TGTGCTAGCAGCCTGGACAGGGATCAAGAGACCCAGTACTTC
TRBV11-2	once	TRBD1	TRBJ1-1	CASSLDRLGQGGEAFF	TGTGCCAGCAGCTTAGATCGTTTGGGCCAGGGGGGCGAAGCTTTCTTT
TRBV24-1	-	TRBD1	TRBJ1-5	CATRGQGSQPQHF	TGTGCCACCAGGGGACAGGGCAGTCAGCCCCAGCATTTT
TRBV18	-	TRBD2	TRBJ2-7	CASSPGGSGYEQYF	TGTGCCAGCTCACCAGGCGGGAGTGGCTACGAGCAGTACTTC
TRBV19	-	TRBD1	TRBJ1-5	CASSFTGQGSNQPQHF	TGTGCCAGTAGTTTTACTGGACAGGGGAGCAATCAGCCCCAGCATTTT
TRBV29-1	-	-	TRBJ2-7	CSVRVTLTPGFGEQYF	TGCAGCGTTCGGGTAACCCTAACCCCCGGGTTTGGTGAGCAGTACTTC
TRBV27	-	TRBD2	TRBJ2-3	CASSSAGGGIDTQYF	TGTGCCAGCAGTTCAGCGGGGGGGGGTATAGATACGCAGTATTTT
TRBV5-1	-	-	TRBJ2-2	CASSLEYGPGELFF	TGCGCCAGCAGCCTTGAGTATGGGCCCGGGGAGCTGTTTTTT
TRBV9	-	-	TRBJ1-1	CASRRGSGVVNTEAFF	TGTGCCAGCAGGAGGGGGTCTGGGGTAGTGAACACTGAAGCTTTCTTT
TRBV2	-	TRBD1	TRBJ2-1	CASRGDRGLGIEFF	TGTGCCAGCAGGGGGGACAGGGGGCTTGGTATAGAGTTCTTC
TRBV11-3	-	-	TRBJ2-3	CASSSGSSTDTQYF	TGTGCCAGCAGCTCGGGTAGTAGCACAGATACGCAGTATTTT
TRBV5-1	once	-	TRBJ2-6	CASSQGSGANVLTF	TGCGCCAGCAGCCAGGGGTCTGGGGCCAACGTCCTGACTTTC
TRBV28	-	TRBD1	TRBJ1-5	CASSLTGTGNNQPQHF	TGTGCCAGCAGCCTGACCGGGACAGGGAACAATCAGCCCCAGCATTTT
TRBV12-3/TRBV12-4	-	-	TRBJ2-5	CASRQTEETQYF	TGTGCCAGCAGGCAGACAGAAGAGACCCAGTACTTC
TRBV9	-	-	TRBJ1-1	CASSVVAGLNTEAFF	TGTGCCAGCAGCGTAGTAGCAGGGTTGAACACTGAAGCTTTCTTT